Detailed here is one T cell receptor beta chain. Its antigen is as yet unknown. The sort gate was single viable CD3+CD4+CD8-CD45RO+ cells for memory CD4+ T cells. CMV serostatus came from serum IgG against pp150, pp28, p38, p52. The data belong to a study of memory CD4+ T cells and cytomegalovirus serostatus. Germline CDR1 is SEHNR and CDR2 is FQNEAQ (reference sequence). The CDR3 runs to 15 residues. The table came from immunoSEQ multiplex PCR; TCRdb's copy has only in-frame clones and leaves some out. The sample shows around 45,000 clones, approximately 82% of them seen only once. Study observations and caveats: Suggested: most of the CMV-linked TCR signature lies in CD4+ memory cells.

The clonotype comes from an adult in good health and CMV-seronegative. The V gene is TRBV7-9, the J gene TRBJ2-5; possibly TRBD1 for D (5 bases). The end of the DNA fits TRBJ2-7 better, so the J call may be wrong. Sequencing was done on a sample of memory CD4+ T cells from blood. CDR3 residues: CASSPPGSGSYEQYF. The CDR3 bases are TGTGCCAGCAGCCCTCCAGGGTCCGGCTCCTACGAGCAGTACTTC.